This T cell receptor beta chain was sequenced during a study of glioma-infiltrating T cells. Using RNA template, CDR3s of TCR alpha and beta were amplified with iRepertoire arm-PCR. TCRdb re-called the multiplex PCR reads through MiXCR, storing one row per CDR3 protein. The repertoire holds over 120,000 distinct CDR3 sequences, with around 40% as singletons. This clonotype was seen more than once but under ten times. With 5 bases removed from V and 3 bases from J, the gap between germline ends came to 7 bases. This CDR3 is built from 13 residues. Germline assignment: CDR1 MNHNS and CDR2 SASEGT. V is TRBV6-1 and J is TRBJ2-2, with D uncertain. Sequencing input: glioma tissue, nonneoplastic brain tissue, or PBMCs (not recorded which). This receptor was taken from a human donor with low-grade glioma or glioblastoma, undergoing nonglioma brain surgery, or in good health (not recorded which). Written as DNA, the CDR3 is TGTGCCAGCAGTTCTATCTACACCGGGGAGCTGTTTTTT. Translated: CASSSIYTGELFF.